Reported below is one T cell receptor beta chain. The antigen remains unidentified. These data are taken from a study of T cell repertoires in cytomegalovirus infection. TCRdb analysed the reads with MiXCR anew, one entry per CDR3 protein. The sample yields about 140,000 distinct CDR3 sequences, around 32% seen once. Between the trimmed V and J ends, which lost 3 bases and 5 bases, there was a span of 10 bases. CDR3 length equals 13 residues. The germline V gene has CDR1 MGHDK and CDR2 SYGVNS. Sequenced material: CD8+ T cells from cultured PBMCs, taken from culture after CMV antigen stimulation. This rearrangement joins TRBV25-1 to TRBJ1-2; D perhaps matches TRBD1 (5 bases). The sequence was obtained from a human donor in good health (CMV status not recorded). Some clones in this sample may be carry-over from other donors' samples. The CDR3 region has the DNA TGTGCCAGCAGTGAGGGGCAGGCGTATGGCTACACCTTC. It specifies CASSEGQAYGYTF.